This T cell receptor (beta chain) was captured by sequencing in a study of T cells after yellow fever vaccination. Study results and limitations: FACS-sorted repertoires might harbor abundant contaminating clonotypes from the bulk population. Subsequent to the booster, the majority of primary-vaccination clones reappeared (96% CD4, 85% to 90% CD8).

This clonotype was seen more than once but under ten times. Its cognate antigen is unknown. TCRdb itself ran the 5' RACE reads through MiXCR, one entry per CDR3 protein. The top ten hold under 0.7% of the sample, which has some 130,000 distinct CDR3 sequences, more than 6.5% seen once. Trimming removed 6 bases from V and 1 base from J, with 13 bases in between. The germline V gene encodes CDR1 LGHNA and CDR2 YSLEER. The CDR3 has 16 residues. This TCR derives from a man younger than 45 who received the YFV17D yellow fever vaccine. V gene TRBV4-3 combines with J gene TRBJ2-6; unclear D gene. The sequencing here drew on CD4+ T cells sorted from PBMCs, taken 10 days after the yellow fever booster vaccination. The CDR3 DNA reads TGCGCCAGCAGTCCCTCCGCGAGGTCTGGGGCCAACGTCCTGACTTTC. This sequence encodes CASSPSARSGANVLTF.